This T cell receptor (beta chain) was observed in a study of cytomegalovirus exposure and HLA in healthy donors. Broader study findings: Later, an analysis found that common viral pathogens appeared to be linked with several of the most significant clusters.

Germline V gene data show CDR1 as MGHRA and CDR2 as YSYEKL. Trimming removed 3 bases at V and 5 bases at J, with 16 bases between. The CDR3 has 15 residues. Use of 60 Vbeta and 13 Jbeta primers characterized the PCR. The data were produced by immunoSEQ multiplex PCR, yet TCRdb's version contains in-frame clones alone and is incomplete. This sample has approximately 92,000 clones, with approximately 84% found just once. A remark on this clone: Its antigen is as yet unknown.

The source is a girl aged 2 to 10 in good health and CMV-seropositive. The V gene is TRBV4-1, the J gene TRBJ2-5; maybe TRBD1 (6 bases). Sequencing was performed on PBMCs. The CDR3: CASSQDPGVGETQYF. As DNA, the CDR3 is TGCGCCAGCAGCCAGGACCCAGGGGTTGGGGAGACCCAGTACTTC.